Presented here are 28 T cell receptor beta chains from one specimen sequenced in a study of blood T cell repertoires in COVID-19. TCRdb's table, derived via immunoSEQ multiplex PCR, lists solely in-frame clones and lacks some. This repertoire shows around 320,000 clones, 85% to 90% found once; its top ten account for approximately 10%. Material: peripheral blood. These receptors were collected from a woman in her twenties or thirties with COVID-19, enrolled during active disease.

This chain links TRBV27 with TRBJ2-5; 7 nucleotides agree with TRBD1. V lost 5 bases and J lost 4; bases outside the gene matches: 10. Germline CDR1 reads MNHEY; CDR2 reads SMNVEV (reference sequence). The CDR3 is 15 residues long. The CDR3 loop reads CASSRTGRTGETQYF. For the CDR3, the DNA is TGTGCCAGCAGTCGGACAGGTCGGACAGGAGAGACCCAGTACTTC.

This chain connects TRBV6-5 to TRBJ2-3; D not certain. V was cut by 6 bases and J by 2 bases, with 15 bases left in between. Germline loops: CDR1 MNHEY, CDR2 SVGAGI. CDR3 length equals 15 residues. The CDR3 nucleotides read TGTGCCAGCAGCAACCCCGGGTCCCTCACAGATACGCAGTATTTT. It yields the protein CASSNPGSLTDTQYF.

V and J are TRBV28 and TRBJ1-1; the D is unclear. Looked up from germline, CDR1 is MDHEN and CDR2 is SYDVKM. V gave up 6 bases and J gave up 4 bases, with 21 bases separating them. The CDR3 runs 16 residues. CDR3 nucleotides: TGTGCCAGCAGGCGGGCTCGGCTGGTGGGCGGCACTGAAGCTTTCTTT. Translated, it gives CASRRARLVGGTEAFF.

This clone was picked up one time. This chain links TRBV21-1 with TRBJ2-4; the table assigns TRBD2, which was not confirmed against the DNA. TRBV21-1 is marked as a pseudogene. This CDR3 contains 17 residues. As DNA, the CDR3 is TGTGCCAGCAGCAAAAGGGGTTCTGCGGGGGGGAAAAACATTCAGTACTTC. It encodes CASSKRGSAGGKNIQYF.

The chain carries TRBV27 and TRBJ1-6; the D gene is possibly TRBD1 (5 bases). V shed 3 bases and J shed 1 base, with 7 bases lying between them. Germline CDR1 reads MNHEY; CDR2 reads SMNVEV (reference sequence). The CDR3 loop spans 15 amino acids. In DNA form, the CDR3 reads TGTGCCAGCAGTTTCGGGACTTCCTATAATTCACCCCTCCACTTT. This encodes CASSFGTSYNSPLHF.

This chain joins TRBV6-2 or TRBV6-3 and TRBJ2-7, with D possibly TRBD2 on 5 matching bases. V lost 6 bases and J 2 bases, leaving 14 bases between the germline ends. The CDR3 is made up of 14 amino acids. Germline V gene sequence: CDR1 MNHEY, CDR2 SVGEGT. The DNA of the CDR3 is TGTGCCAGCAGCAAACCGGGATCTACCTACGAGCAGTACTTC. Translated, it gives CASSKPGSTYEQYF.

The V and J genes are TRBV30 and TRBJ2-5; TRBD2 matches 8 bases. Unmatched junction bases numbered 9, after V lost 4 bases and J lost 5 bases. The CDR3 spans 14 residues. Germline V gives CDR1 GTSNPN, CDR2 SVGIG (reference sequence). As DNA, the CDR3 is TGTGCCTGGAAGGCGGGGGGTTCTAGGGAGACCCAGTACTTC. This encodes CAWKAGGSRETQYF.

The J gene is TRBJ1-2, the V gene TRBV5-1, with D possibly being TRBD1 (5 bases). The V gene lost 0 bases and the J gene lost 8 bases, with 11 bases spanning the gap. Germline V gives CDR1 SGHRS, CDR2 YFSETQ. CDR3 length equals 13 residues. The CDR3 spells CASSLEVGGGYTF. In DNA, the CDR3 is TGCGCCAGCAGCTTGGAAGTGGGGGGAGGCTACACCTTC.

The chain carries TRBV6-5 and TRBJ2-2; the D gene is possibly TRBD2 (5 bases). The germline V gene encodes CDR1 MNHEY and CDR2 SVGAGI. V was cut by 8 bases and J by 5 bases, with 18 bases left in between. This CDR3 region has 15 residues. The CDR3 protein is CASSGFGLWTGELFF. In DNA form, the CDR3 reads TGTGCCAGCTCGGGGTTTGGCCTTTGGACCGGGGAGCTGTTTTTT.

This chain links TRBV2 with TRBJ1-1; TRBD1 might be the D (5 bases). The ends were cut back, 3 bases at V and 5 bases at J, with 16 bases in the middle. The CDR3 covers 15 residues. Germline CDR1 SNHLY, CDR2 FYNNEI. CDR3 in DNA: TGTGCCAGCAGTGATCCCGGGGCGGGGGAGACTGAAGCTTTCTTT. Translated, it gives CASSDPGAGETEAFF.

The genes are TRBV5-6 and TRBJ2-3; 9 bases are a match to TRBD1. The V segment lost 6 bases and the J segment 4 bases; nucleotides outside the gene matches: 3. Germline V gene sequence: CDR1 SGHDT, CDR2 YYEEEE. The CDR3 is made up of 13 amino acids. The CDR3 protein is CASKQGASDTQYF. CDR3 bases: TGTGCCAGCAAACAGGGGGCTTCAGATACGCAGTATTTT.

This clone has only one observation. The rearrangement uses TRBV10-3 and TRBJ1-2; 7 bases fit TRBD1. Trimming cost V 3 bases and J 7 bases; bases outside gene matches: 8. The CDR3 is 14 residues long. Germline loops: CDR1 ENHRY, CDR2 SYGVKD. CDR3 residues: CAISERQGSFGYTF. The CDR3 region has the DNA TGTGCCATCAGTGAACGACAGGGCTCCTTTGGCTACACCTTC.

J is TRBJ1-2 and V is TRBV7-2; maybe TRBD1 (5 bases). V was clipped by 3 bases and J by 4 bases, with 12 bases between them. CDR1 and CDR2 from the germline V gene are SGHTA and FQGNSA. The CDR3 contains 14 residues. DNA of the CDR3: TGTGCCAGCAGCTTCGGGGGTTACGGCTATGGCTACACCTTC. Its translation is CASSFGGYGYGYTF.

The rearrangement joins TRBV2 to TRBJ2-3; 9 positions agree with TRBD2. This CDR3 has 16 residues. Germline V gives CDR1 SNHLY, CDR2 FYNNEI. V shed 2 bases, J shed 5 bases, and the junction held 8 bases outside the gene matches. The CDR3 bases are TGTGCCAGCAGTGAACGAGGGCGGGGGGGGCAAGATACGCAGTATTTT. This encodes CASSERGRGGQDTQYF. Supplemented by reference TRBV2 and TRBJ2-3, the full variable domain reads EPEVTQTPSHQVTQMGQEVILRCVPISNHLYFYWYRQILGQKVEFLVSFYNNEISEKSEIFDDQFSVERPDGSNFTLKIRSTKLEDSAMYFCASSERGRGGQDTQYFGPGTRLTVL.

The count of this clone is one. This chain uses TRBV5-8 with TRBJ1-1; the match to TRBD1 covers 8 bases. Unmatched junction bases numbered 13, after V lost 1 base and J lost 5 bases. There are 17 residues in the CDR3. CDR1 is SGHTS and CDR2 is YDEGEE in the germline V gene. CDR3 region: CASSLSQGALSGTEAFF. CDR3 bases: TGTGCCAGCAGCTTGTCGCAGGGGGCGTTATCGGGGACTGAAGCTTTCTTT.

The count of this clone is one. This chain uses TRBV29-1 with TRBJ2-7; 7 nucleotides line up with TRBD2. V gave up 6 bases and J gave up 3 bases; unmatched junction bases: 8. The germline V gene encodes CDR1 SQVTM and CDR2 ANQGSEA. This CDR3 is built from 13 residues. Written as DNA, the CDR3 is TGCAGCGTATTTGGGGGGGACCACTACGAGCAGTACTTC. Translation: CSVFGGDHYEQYF.

V usage is TRBV2 and J usage is TRBJ2-3, with D tentatively TRBD2 (7 bases). V was clipped by 7 bases and J by 0 bases, with 11 bases between them. In germline, CDR1 is SNHLY, CDR2 FYNNEI. The CDR3 extends over 14 amino acids. In DNA form, the CDR3 reads TGTGCCAGCATCCGGGGGGCTAGCACAGATACGCAGTATTTT. Encoded protein: CASIRGASTDTQYF.

V gene TRBV28 combines with J gene TRBJ1-1, with 9 positions matching TRBD1. V dropped 7 bases and J dropped 3; count of bases not matched to a gene: 3. Per the germline V gene, CDR1 is MDHEN and CDR2 is SYDVKM. The CDR3 loop spans 13 amino acids. CDR3: CASIRDRDTEAFF. The CDR3 nucleotides are TGTGCCAGCATCCGGGACAGGGACACTGAAGCTTTCTTT.

This clone was found once. V gene TRBV19 combines with J gene TRBJ2-4; TRBD2 might be the D (5 bases). CDR1 is LNHDA, CDR2 SQIVND, per germline (reference sequence). This CDR3 spans 14 amino acids. Here the CDR3 reads CASDEGYGKNIQYF. Here the CDR3 DNA reads TGTGCTTCGGATGAGGGATATGGCAAAAACATTCAGTACTTC. Filled out from reference TRBV19 and TRBJ2-4, the complete variable domain reads DGGITQSPKYLFRKEGQNVTLSCEQNLNHDAMYWYRQDPGQGLRLIYYSQIVNDFQKGDIAEGYSVSREKKESFPLTVTSAQKNPTAFYLCASDEGYGKNIQYFGAGTRLSVL.

The chain links TRBV30 to TRBJ1-2; D unclear. CDR1 is GTSNPN and CDR2 is SVGIG in the germline V gene (reference sequence). Between the trimmed V and J ends, which lost 3 bases and 0 bases, there was a span of 8 bases. CDR3 length: 13 residues. The CDR3: CAWSVIANYGYTF. The CDR3 DNA sequence: TGTGCCTGGAGCGTTATAGCTAACTATGGCTACACCTTC.

This chain uses TRBV6-1 with TRBJ2-1, with TRBD2 matching 7 bases. Germline V gene sequence: CDR1 MNHNS, CDR2 SASEGT. With 2 bases clipped from V and 6 bases from J, the junction kept 10 bases outside the gene matches. This CDR3 has 16 residues. The CDR3 loop reads CASSETSVWGGNEQFF. The DNA of the CDR3 is TGTGCCAGCAGTGAAACTAGCGTCTGGGGCGGCAATGAGCAGTTCTTC.

Only one count was recorded for this clone. The limits of the CDR3 on the DNA are not certain, so only TCRdb's listed CDR3 is given. The chain carries TRBV19 and TRBJ2-2; TRBD1 is the table's D call, not checked against the DNA. The CDR3 adds up to 15 amino acids, both ends counted. Germline V gene lookup returns CDR1 LNHDA and CDR2 SQIVND (reference sequence). The CDR3 here is CASSILAWNTGELFF.

The chain employs TRBV11-2 and TRBJ1-2; 7 bases line up with TRBD1. CDR1 SGHAT and CDR2 FQNNGV come from the germline V gene. CDR3 length equals 15 residues. The trim removed 3 bases at V and 5 bases at J, leaving 9 bases unmatched. Written as DNA, the CDR3 is TGTGCCAGCAGCTTCCGGGACAGAGTTTCATATGGCTACACCTTC. Translating it yields CASSFRDRVSYGYTF.

This clone was seen a single time. The V gene is TRBV3-1 (or the pseudogene TRBV3-2), the J gene TRBJ2-7; 7 bases agree with TRBD2. This CDR3 contains 15 residues. Per the germline V gene, CDR1 is LGHDT and CDR2 is YNNKEL (reference sequence). With V trimmed by 4 bases and J by 5 bases, 11 bases remained unmatched. The CDR3, as DNA: TGTGCCAGCAGCCTGCAACCGGGGGGAGTTGACGAGCAGTACTTC. This codes for CASSLQPGGVDEQYF.

In DNA form, the CDR3 reads TGTGCCAGCAGCCGGTCTGGACAGGGAGAGACCCAGTACTTC. Translating gives CASSRSGQGETQYF. This rearrangement joins TRBV7-2 to TRBJ2-5, with 8 bases fitting TRBD1. The V segment lost 5 bases and the J segment 4 bases; nucleotides outside the gene matches: 6. CDR3 length equals 14 residues. Germline V lookup: CDR1 SGHTA, CDR2 FQGNSA.

This sequence joins TRBV7-6 and TRBJ2-7; a weak D match, TRBD2 (5 bases). The CDR3 runs to 13 residues. Germline CDR1 is SGHVS and CDR2 is FNYEAQ. Trimming stripped 1 base from V and 10 bases from J, with 14 bases between. The CDR3: CASSLVVEAGQYF. The CDR3 DNA is TGTGCCAGCAGCTTAGTTGTGGAGGCCGGCCAGTACTTC.

This clone occurred once. This CDR3 reads CASSKRPPQRGSTYEQYF. The CDR3 nucleotides are TGTGCCAGCAGCAAAAGGCCGCCCCAGCGCGGAAGTACCTACGAGCAGTACTTC. The chain combines TRBV21-1 with TRBJ2-7; the table's TRBD2 call for D was not verified on the DNA. TRBV21-1 is marked as a pseudogene. The CDR3 has 18 amino acids.

V gene TRBV19 combines with J gene TRBJ1-1, with D unresolved. The germline V and J ends were trimmed by 3 bases and 0 bases, with 5 bases remaining between them. The germline V gene encodes CDR1 LNHDA and CDR2 SQIVND (reference sequence). CDR3 length equals 13 residues. CDR3 bases: TGTGCCAGTAGTATTCAGATGAACACTGAAGCTTTCTTT. Translated: CASSIQMNTEAFF.